These T cell receptor beta chains were read from a single sample in a study of cytomegalovirus exposure and HLA in healthy donors. Sequencing used immunoSEQ multiplex PCR; TCRdb keeps in-frame clones, though not all of them. The sample yields some 140,000 clones, 82% seen once. Source material: PBMCs. These receptors originate from a man aged 25 to 40 in good health and CMV-seropositive. Both conserved end residues are part of each CDR3. The D gene is left open where the match is weak. Clone size appears in some rows only: once, few, many, or a class for an expanded clone.

abundance,d_gene,len,j_gene,v_gene,CDR3aa,CDR3nt
-,TRBD1,14,TRBJ1-2,TRBV19,CASTPGQGAGGYTF,TGTGCCAGTACCCCGGGACAGGGGGCTGGTGGCTACACCTTC
-,TRBD1,16,TRBJ2-3,TRBV6-1,CASSGYRDRVTDTQYF,TGTGCCAGCAGTGGATACCGGGACAGGGTGACAGATACGCAGTATTTT
few,-,10,TRBJ1-1,TRBV7-3,CASRDWEAFF,TGTGCCAGCAGAGACTGGGAAGCTTTCTTT
once,TRBD1,15,TRBJ1-2,TRBV4-2,CASSQTGAGSYGYTF,TGTGCCAGCAGCCAGACAGGGGCCGGGTCTTATGGCTACACCTTC
-,TRBD1,15,TRBJ2-7,TRBV6-5,CASSPERDRGHEQYF,TGTGCCAGCAGCCCAGAGAGAGACAGGGGCCACGAGCAGTACTTC
-,-,15,TRBJ1-3,TRBV29-1,CSVEVYLYSGNTIYF,TGCAGCGTTGAGGTCTACCTCTACTCTGGAAACACCATATATTTT
few,TRBD1,12,TRBJ1-2,TRBV6-5,CASRGTVYGYTF,TGTGCCAGCAGAGGGACAGTCTATGGCTACACCTTC
few,TRBD1,15,TRBJ1-6,TRBV9,CASRGTVDGVSPLHF,TGTGCCAGCAGGGGGACAGTGGACGGAGTTTCACCCCTCCACTTT
-,-,15,TRBJ2-3,TRBV5-1,CASSLGGFSTDTQYF,TGCGCCAGCAGCTTAGGGGGTTTCTCCACAGATACGCAGTATTTT
-,-,15,TRBJ1-2,TRBV6-6,CASSYLGTGNYGYTF,TGTGCCAGCAGTTACTTGGGAACAGGAAACTATGGCTACACCTTC
-,TRBD2,15,TRBJ2-1,TRBV29-1,CSAEGTSGRYNEQFF,TGCAGCGCCGAAGGGACTAGCGGGAGATACAATGAGCAGTTCTTC
-,-,15,TRBJ2-1,TRBV6-4,CASAWGVASYNEQFF,TGTGCCAGCGCCTGGGGGGTTGCCTCCTACAATGAGCAGTTCTTC
-,TRBD1,15,TRBJ2-3,TRBV5-1,CASTDRGRPTDTQYF,TGCGCCAGCACGGACAGGGGGCGTCCCACAGATACGCAGTATTTT
-,TRBD1,15,TRBJ2-7,TRBV30,CAWSGLRGRPDIQYF,TGTGCCTGGAGCGGACTCAGGGGGCGCCCCGATATTCAGTACTTC
-,-,12,TRBJ1-2,TRBV9,CASSFTGFGYTF,TGTGCCAGCAGCTTCACAGGGTTCGGCTACACCTTC
-,-,14,TRBJ1-5,TRBV6-5,CASSEGGGGQPQHF,TGTGCCAGCAGTGAGGGCGGCGGCGGCCAGCCCCAGCATTTT
-,TRBD1,14,TRBJ2-1,TRBV2,CAMSLGTVYNEQFF,TGTGCCATGAGCCTAGGGACAGTCTACAATGAGCAGTTCTTC
-,-,13,TRBJ1-5,TRBV2,CASSEGRAQPQHF,TGTGCCAGCAGTGAGGGCAGGGCGCAGCCCCAGCATTTT
-,TRBD2,18,TRBJ2-3,TRBV27,CASSLHRPLAGVADTQYF,TGTGCCAGCAGTTTACACCGCCCACTAGCGGGAGTTGCAGATACGCAGTATTTT
-,TRBD2,15,TRBJ2-2,TRBV5-4,CASSLVTSRTGELFF,TGTGCCAGCAGCTTAGTGACTAGCAGGACCGGGGAGCTGTTTTTT
once,TRBD1,14,TRBJ2-5,TRBV11-2,CASSSSGQGETQYF,TGTGCCAGCAGCTCCTCCGGACAGGGGGAGACCCAGTACTTC
-,-,14,TRBJ2-1,TRBV6-6,CASSNMNRVGEQFF,TGTGCCAGCAGTAATATGAACAGGGTTGGTGAGCAGTTCTTC
-,-,18,TRBJ2-4,TRBV27,CASSFGGGLKLAKNIQYF,TGTGCCAGCAGTTTTGGGGGGGGGCTAAAACTAGCCAAAAACATTCAGTACTTC
-,-,13,TRBJ1-4,TRBV6-5,CASRSPGDEKLFF,TGTGCCAGCAGATCACCGGGGGATGAAAAACTGTTTTTT